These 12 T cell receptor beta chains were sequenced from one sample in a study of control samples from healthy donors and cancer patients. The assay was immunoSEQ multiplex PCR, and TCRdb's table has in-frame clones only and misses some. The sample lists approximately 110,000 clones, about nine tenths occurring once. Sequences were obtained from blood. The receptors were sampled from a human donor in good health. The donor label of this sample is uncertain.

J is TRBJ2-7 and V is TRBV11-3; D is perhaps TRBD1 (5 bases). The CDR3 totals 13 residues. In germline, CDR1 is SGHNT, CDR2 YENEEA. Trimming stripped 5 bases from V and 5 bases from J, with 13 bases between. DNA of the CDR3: TGTGCCAGCAGCAAAGGCAGGGAAGACGAGCAGTACTTC. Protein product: CASSKGREDEQYF. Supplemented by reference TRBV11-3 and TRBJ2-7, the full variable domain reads EAGVVQSPRYKIIEKKQPVAFWCNPISGHNTLYWYLQNLGQGPELLIRYENEEAVDDSQLPKDRFSAERLKGVDSTLKIQPAELGDSAVYLCASSKGREDEQYFGPGTRLTVT.

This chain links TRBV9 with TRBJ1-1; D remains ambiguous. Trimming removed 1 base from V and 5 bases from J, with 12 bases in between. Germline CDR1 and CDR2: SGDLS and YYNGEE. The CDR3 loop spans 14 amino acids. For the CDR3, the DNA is TGTGCCAGCAGCGTAAAGCAGTTCGGAACTGAAGCTTTCTTT. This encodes CASSVKQFGTEAFF.

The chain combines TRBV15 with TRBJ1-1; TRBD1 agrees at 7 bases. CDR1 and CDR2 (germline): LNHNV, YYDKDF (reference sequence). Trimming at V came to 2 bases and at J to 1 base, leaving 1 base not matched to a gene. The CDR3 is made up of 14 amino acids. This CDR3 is CATSRRQGNTEAFF. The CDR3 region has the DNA TGTGCCACCAGCAGAAGACAGGGGAACACTGAAGCTTTCTTT.

This chain's CDR3 is CSVEDHRANYGYTF. The CDR3 nucleotides read TGCAGCGTTGAAGACCACAGGGCTAACTATGGCTACACCTTC. This rearrangement joins TRBV29-1 to TRBJ1-2; a possible D gene is TRBD1 (6 bases). Germline CDR1 SQVTM, CDR2 ANQGSEA. V was shortened by 0 bases and J by 0 bases, with 8 bases between the two germline ends. The CDR3 totals 14 residues.

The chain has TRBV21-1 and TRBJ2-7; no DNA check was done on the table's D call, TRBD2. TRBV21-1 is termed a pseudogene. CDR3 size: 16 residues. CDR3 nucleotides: TGTGCCAGCAGCATATCGACTAACTTAAGCTCCTACGAGCAGTACTTC. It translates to CASSISTNLSSYEQYF.

Written as DNA, the CDR3 is TGTGCCAGCAGCCAAGACCTGGCGGGGGGGCGTAATGAGCAGTTCTTC. This codes for CASSQDLAGGRNEQFF. The rearrangement links TRBV4-2 to TRBJ2-1; TRBD2 agrees at 9 bases. The CDR3 is made up of 16 amino acids. Per germline, CDR1 LGHNA and CDR2 YNFKEQ. The V and J ends lost 0 bases and 7 bases, in that order; junction bases with no gene match: 7.

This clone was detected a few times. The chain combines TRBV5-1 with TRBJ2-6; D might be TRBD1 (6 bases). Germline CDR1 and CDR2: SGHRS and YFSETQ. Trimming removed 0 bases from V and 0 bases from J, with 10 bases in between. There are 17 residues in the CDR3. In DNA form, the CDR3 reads TGCGCCAGCAGCTTGGGGGACATGAACTCTGGGGCCAACGTCCTGACTTTC. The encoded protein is CASSLGDMNSGANVLTF.

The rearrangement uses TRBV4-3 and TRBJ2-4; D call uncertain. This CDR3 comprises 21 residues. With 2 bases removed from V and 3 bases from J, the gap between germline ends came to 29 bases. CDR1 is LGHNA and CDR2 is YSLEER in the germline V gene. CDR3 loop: CASSQKRAGWATSGGKNIQYF. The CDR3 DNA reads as TGCGCCAGCAGCCAAAAAAGGGCTGGGTGGGCCACTTCTGGTGGCAAAAACATTCAGTACTTC.

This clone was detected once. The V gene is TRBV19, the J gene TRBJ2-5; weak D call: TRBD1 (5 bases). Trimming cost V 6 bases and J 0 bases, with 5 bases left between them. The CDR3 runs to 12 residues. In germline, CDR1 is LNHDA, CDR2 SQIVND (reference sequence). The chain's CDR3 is CASRGDQETQYF. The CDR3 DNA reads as TGTGCCAGTAGAGGGGACCAAGAGACCCAGTACTTC.

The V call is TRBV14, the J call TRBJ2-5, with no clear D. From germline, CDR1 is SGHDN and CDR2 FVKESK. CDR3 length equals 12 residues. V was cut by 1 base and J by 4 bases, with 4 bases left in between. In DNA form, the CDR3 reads TGTGCCAGCAGCCAAGTAGGAGAGACCCAGTACTTC. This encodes CASSQVGETQYF.

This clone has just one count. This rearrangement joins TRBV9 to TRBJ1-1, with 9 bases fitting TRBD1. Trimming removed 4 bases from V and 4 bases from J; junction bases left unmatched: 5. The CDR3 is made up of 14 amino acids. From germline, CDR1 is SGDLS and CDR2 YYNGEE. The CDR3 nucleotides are TGTGCCAGCAGCTTGGGACAGGGTTCCACTGAAGCTTTCTTT. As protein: CASSLGQGSTEAFF. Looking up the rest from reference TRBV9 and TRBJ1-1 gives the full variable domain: DSGVTQTPKHLITATGQRVTLRCSPRSGDLSVYWYQQSLDQGLQFLIQYYNGEERAKGNILERFSAQQFPDLHSELNLSSLELGDSALYFCASSLGQGSTEAFFGQGTRLTVV.

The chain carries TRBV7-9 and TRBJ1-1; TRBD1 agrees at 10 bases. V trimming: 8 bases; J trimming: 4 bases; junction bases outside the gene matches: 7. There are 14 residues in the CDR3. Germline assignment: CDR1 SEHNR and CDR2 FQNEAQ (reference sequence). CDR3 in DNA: TGTGCCAGCCGCGGGAGGGACAGGGGCACTGAAGCTTTCTTT. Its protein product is CASRGRDRGTEAFF.